This T cell receptor (beta chain) appears in the sequencing data of a study of T cell responses to AZD1222 COVID-19 vaccine. Study as a whole: It was second doses at about 4 or about 12 weeks that were pooled. The study's findings and limits: Repertoires were sampled only after the peak T cell response. At study baseline, merely six AZD1222 recipients were seropositive. Increases in Spike-specific TCR breadth and depth were seen after two AZD1222 doses.

With regard to this clone: The antigen is not known.

V dropped 6 bases and J dropped 8; count of bases not matched to a gene: 7. The germline V gene has CDR1 KGHDR and CDR2 SFDVKD. The CDR3 totals 13 residues. TCRdb's copy holds only in-frame clones and misses some; the assay was immunoSEQ multiplex PCR. Of roughly 85,000 clones listed, roughly 90% are singletons. The chain combines TRBV24-1 with TRBJ1-1, with 8 bases fitting TRBD1. The TCR originated in an adult in good health. The sequences come from peripheral blood, collected on day 0 of AZD1222 vaccination. The CDR3 DNA is TGTGCCACCAGTACGGCAGGGGGCTTCGAAGCTTTCTTT. This encodes CATSTAGGFEAFF.